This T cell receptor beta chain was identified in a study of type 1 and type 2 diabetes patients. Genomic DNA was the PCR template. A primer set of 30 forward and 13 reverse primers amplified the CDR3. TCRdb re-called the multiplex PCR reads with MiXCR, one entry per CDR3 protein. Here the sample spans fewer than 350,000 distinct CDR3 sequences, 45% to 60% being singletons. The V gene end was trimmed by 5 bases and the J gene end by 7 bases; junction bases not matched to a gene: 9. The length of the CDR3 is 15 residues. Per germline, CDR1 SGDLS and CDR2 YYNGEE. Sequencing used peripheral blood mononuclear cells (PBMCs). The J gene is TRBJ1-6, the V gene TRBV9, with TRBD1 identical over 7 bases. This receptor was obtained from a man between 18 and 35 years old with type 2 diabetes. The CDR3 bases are TGTGCCAGCAGTGACGCCGGGACAGTAAATTCACCCCTCCACTTT. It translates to CASSDAGTVNSPLHF.